This T cell receptor beta chain was retrieved from a study of T cell responses to AZD1222 COVID-19 vaccine. Study-wide results and caveats: Repertoire collection took place solely once the T cell response had peaked. Baseline seropositivity occurred in only a handful of AZD1222 recipients.

Sequencing was performed with immunoSEQ multiplex PCR; in TCRdb, only in-frame clones are kept and a portion is missing. Here the sample spans tens of thousands of clones, 85% to 90% being singletons. On this clone: Its antigen is unknown.

The J segment lost 4 bases and the V segment lost 4 bases, leaving 9 bases of the junction unmatched. The CDR3 contains 17 residues. Germline lookup yields CDR1 MNHNS and CDR2 SASEGT. The source material was peripheral blood, sampled on day 0 of AZD1222 vaccination. The sequence came from an adult in good health. The genes are TRBV6-1 and TRBJ2-2; 10 nucleotides agree with TRBD2. In DNA, the CDR3 is TGTGCCAGCAGTGCCGTAGCGGGGGGCCGGATCACCGGGGAGCTGTTTTTT. The encoded protein is CASSAVAGGRITGELFF.